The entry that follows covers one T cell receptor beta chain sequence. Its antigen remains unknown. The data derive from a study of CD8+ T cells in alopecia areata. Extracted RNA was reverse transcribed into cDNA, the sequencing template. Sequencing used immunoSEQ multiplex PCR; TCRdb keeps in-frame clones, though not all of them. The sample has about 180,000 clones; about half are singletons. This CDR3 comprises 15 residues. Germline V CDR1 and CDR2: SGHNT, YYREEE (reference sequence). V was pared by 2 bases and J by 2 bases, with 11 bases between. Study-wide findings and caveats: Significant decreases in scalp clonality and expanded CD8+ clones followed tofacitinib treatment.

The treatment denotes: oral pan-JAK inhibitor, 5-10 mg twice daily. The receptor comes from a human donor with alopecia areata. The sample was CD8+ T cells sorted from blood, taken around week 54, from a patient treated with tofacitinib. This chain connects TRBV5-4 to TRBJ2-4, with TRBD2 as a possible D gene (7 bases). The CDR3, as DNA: TGTGCCAGCAGCTTCTTCGGGGGGCCCAAAAACATTCAGTACTTC. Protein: CASSFFGGPKNIQYF.